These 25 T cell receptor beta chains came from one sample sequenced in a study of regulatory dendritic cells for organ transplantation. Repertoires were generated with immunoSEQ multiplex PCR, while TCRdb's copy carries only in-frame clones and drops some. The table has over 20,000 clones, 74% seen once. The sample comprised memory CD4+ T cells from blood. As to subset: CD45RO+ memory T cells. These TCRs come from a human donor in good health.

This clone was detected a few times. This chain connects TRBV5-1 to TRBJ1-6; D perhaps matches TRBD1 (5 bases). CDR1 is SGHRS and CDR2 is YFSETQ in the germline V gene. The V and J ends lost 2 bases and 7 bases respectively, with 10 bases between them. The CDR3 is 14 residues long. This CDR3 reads CASSLRTQNSPLHF. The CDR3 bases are TGCGCCAGCAGCTTAAGGACACAGAATTCACCCCTCCACTTT.

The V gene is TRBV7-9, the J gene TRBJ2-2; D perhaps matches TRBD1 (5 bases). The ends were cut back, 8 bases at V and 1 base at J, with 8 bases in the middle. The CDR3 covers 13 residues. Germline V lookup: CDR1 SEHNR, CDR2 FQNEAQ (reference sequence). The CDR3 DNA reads TGTGCCAGCGAAAGGGGGAACACCGGGGAGCTGTTTTTT. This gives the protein CASERGNTGELFF.

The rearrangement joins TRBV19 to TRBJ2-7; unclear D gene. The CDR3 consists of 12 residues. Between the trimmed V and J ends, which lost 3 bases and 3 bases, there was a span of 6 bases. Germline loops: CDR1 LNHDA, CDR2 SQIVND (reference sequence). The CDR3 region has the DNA TGTGCCAGTAGTATTGCGAGCTACGAGCAGTACTTC. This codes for CASSIASYEQYF.

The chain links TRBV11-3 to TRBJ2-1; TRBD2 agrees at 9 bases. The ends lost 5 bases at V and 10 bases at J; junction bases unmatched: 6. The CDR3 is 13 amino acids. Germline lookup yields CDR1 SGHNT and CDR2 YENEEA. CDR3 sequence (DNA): TGTGCCAGCAGCCCATACCTAGCGGGAGAGCAGTTCTTC. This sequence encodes CASSPYLAGEQFF.

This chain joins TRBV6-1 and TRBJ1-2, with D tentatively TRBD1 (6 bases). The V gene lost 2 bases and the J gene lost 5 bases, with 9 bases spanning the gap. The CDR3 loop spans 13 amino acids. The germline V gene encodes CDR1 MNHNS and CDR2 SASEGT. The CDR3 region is CASSESGQYGYTF. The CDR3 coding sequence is TGTGCCAGCAGTGAATCGGGACAATATGGCTACACCTTC.

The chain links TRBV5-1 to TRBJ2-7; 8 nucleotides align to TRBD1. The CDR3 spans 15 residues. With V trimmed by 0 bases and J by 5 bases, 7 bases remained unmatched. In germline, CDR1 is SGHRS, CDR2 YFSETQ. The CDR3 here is CASSLGGQGRDEQYF. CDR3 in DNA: TGCGCCAGCAGCTTGGGAGGACAGGGACGCGACGAGCAGTACTTC.

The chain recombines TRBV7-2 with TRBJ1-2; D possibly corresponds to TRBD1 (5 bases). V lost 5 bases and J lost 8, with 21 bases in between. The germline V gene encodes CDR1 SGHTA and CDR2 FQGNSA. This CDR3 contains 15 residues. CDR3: CASSPAWGGRLGYTF. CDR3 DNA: TGTGCCAGCAGCCCCGCCTGGGGGGGTCGCCTGGGCTACACCTTC.

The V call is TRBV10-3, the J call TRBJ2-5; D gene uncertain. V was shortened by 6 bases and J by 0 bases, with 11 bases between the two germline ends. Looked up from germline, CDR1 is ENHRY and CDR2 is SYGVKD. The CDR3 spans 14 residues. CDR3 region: CAIRDSSYQETQYF. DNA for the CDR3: TGTGCCATCAGAGACTCCTCGTACCAAGAGACCCAGTACTTC.

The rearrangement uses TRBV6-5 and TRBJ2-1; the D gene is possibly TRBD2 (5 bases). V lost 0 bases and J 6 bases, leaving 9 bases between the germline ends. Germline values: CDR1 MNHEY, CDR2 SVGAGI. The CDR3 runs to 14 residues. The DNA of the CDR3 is TGTGCCAGCAGTTACTCCCGGGGTCGCAATGAGCAGTTCTTC. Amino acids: CASSYSRGRNEQFF.

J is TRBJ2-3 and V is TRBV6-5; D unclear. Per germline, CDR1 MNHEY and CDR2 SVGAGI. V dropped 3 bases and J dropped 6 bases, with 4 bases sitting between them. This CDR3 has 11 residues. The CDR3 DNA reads TGTGCCAGCAGTTATGAGGATACGCAGTATTTT. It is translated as CASSYEDTQYF.

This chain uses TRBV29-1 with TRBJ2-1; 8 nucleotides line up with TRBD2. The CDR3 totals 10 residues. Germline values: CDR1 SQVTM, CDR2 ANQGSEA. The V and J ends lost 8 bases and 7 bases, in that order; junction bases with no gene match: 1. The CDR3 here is CSSGGNEQFF. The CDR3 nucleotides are TGCAGCTCGGGGGGGAATGAGCAGTTCTTC.

CDR3 in DNA: TGTGCCAGCAGCCCGGGACTAGCGGGGGGAAACATTCAGTACTTC. It specifies CASSPGLAGGNIQYF. The V and J genes are TRBV7-8 and TRBJ2-4, with 15 positions matching TRBD2. Germline V gene sequence: CDR1 SGHVS, CDR2 FQNEAQ. This CDR3 is 15 amino acids long. V shed 5 bases, J shed 6 bases, and the junction held 2 bases outside the gene matches.

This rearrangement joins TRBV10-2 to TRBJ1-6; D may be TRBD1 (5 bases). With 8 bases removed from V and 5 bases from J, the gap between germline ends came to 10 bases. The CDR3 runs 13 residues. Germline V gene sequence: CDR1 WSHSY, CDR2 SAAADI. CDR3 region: CASAQQDNSPLHF. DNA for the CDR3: TGCGCCAGCGCGCAACAGGATAATTCACCCCTCCACTTT.

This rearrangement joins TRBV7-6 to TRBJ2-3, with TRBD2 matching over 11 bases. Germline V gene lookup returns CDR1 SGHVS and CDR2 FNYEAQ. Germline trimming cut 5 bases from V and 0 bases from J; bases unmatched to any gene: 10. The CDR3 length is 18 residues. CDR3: CASSPLSLAGGSTDTQYF. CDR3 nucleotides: TGTGCCAGCAGCCCCCTCTCGCTAGCGGGGGGCAGCACAGATACGCAGTATTTT.

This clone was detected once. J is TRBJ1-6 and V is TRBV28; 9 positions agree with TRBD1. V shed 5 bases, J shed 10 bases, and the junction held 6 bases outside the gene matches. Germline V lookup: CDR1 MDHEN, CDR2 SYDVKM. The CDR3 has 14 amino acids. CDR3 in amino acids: CASSPGQGRSPLHF. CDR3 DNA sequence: TGTGCCAGCAGTCCGGGACAGGGAAGGTCACCCCTCCACTTT. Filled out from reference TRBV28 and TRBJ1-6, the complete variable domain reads DVKVTQSSRYLVKRTGEKVFLECVQDMDHENMFWYRQDPGLGLRLIYFSYDVKMKEKGDIPEGYSVSREKKERFSLILESASTNQTSMYLCASSPGQGRSPLHFGNGTRLTVT.

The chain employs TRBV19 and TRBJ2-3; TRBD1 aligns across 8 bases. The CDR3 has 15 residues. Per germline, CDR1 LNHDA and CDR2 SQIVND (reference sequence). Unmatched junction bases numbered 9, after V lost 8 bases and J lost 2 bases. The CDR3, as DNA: TGTGCCAGTGAGAGTGGACAGGGCCTCACAGATACGCAGTATTTT. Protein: CASESGQGLTDTQYF.

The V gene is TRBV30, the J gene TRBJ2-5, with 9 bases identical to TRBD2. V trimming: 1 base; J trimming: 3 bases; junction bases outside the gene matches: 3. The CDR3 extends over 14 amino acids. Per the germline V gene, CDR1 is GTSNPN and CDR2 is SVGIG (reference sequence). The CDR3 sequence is CAWSAASGEETQYF. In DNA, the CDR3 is TGTGCCTGGAGTGCGGCTAGCGGGGAAGAGACCCAGTACTTC.

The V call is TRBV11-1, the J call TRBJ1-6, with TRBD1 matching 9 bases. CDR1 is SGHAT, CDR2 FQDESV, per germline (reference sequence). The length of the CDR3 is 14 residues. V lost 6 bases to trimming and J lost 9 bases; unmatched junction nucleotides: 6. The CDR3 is CASRGQGKGSPLHF. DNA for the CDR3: TGTGCCAGCAGAGGACAGGGGAAAGGTTCACCCCTCCACTTT.

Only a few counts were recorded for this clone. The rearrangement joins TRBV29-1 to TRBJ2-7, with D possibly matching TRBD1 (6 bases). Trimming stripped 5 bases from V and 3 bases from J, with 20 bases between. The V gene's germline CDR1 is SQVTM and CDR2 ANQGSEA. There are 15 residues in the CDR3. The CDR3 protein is CSVRGPGHRVYEQYF. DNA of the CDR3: TGCAGCGTTCGCGGACCGGGACATCGGGTCTACGAGCAGTACTTC.

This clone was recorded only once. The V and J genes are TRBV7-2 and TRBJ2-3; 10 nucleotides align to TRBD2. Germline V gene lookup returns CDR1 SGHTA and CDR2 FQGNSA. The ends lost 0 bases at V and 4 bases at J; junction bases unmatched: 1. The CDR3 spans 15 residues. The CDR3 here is CASSLALAGADTQYF. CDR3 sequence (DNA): TGTGCCAGCAGCTTAGCGCTAGCGGGGGCAGATACGCAGTATTTT.

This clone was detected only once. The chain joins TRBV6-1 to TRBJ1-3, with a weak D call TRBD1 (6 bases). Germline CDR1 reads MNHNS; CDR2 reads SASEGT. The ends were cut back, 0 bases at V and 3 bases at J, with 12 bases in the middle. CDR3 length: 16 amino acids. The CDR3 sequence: CASSEAAGGFGNTIYF. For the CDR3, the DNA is TGTGCCAGCAGTGAAGCAGCGGGGGGCTTTGGAAACACCATATATTTT.

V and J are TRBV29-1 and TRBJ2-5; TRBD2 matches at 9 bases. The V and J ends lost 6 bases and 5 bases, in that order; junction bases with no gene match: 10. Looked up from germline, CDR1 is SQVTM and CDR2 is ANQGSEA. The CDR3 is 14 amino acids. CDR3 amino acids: CSVSQRGVGETQYF. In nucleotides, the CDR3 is TGCAGCGTGTCCCAGCGGGGGGTGGGGGAGACCCAGTACTTC.

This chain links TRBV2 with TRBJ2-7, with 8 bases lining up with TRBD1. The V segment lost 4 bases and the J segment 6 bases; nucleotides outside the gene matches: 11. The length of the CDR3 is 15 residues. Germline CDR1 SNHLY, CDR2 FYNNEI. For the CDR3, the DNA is TGTGCCAGCAGTGTTTCTCGGGACAGGCCTGGCGAGCAGTACTTC. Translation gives CASSVSRDRPGEQYF. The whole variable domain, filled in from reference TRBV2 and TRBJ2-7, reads EPEVTQTPSHQVTQMGQEVILRCVPISNHLYFYWYRQILGQKVEFLVSFYNNEISEKSEIFDDQFSVERPDGSNFTLKIRSTKLEDSAMYFCASSVSRDRPGEQYFGPGTRLTVT.

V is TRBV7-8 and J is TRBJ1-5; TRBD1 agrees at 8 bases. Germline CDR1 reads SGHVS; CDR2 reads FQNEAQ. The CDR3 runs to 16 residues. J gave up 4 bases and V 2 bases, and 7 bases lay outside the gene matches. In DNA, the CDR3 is TGTGCCAGCAGCTTAAGCGGGACAGGACCGAATCAGCCCCAGCATTTT. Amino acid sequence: CASSLSGTGPNQPQHF. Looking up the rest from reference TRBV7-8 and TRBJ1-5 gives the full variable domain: GAGVSQSPRYKVAKRGQDVALRCDPISGHVSLFWYQQALGQGPEFLTYFQNEAQLDKSGLPSDRFFAERPEGSVSTLKIQRTQQEDSAVYLCASSLSGTGPNQPQHFGDGTRLSIL.

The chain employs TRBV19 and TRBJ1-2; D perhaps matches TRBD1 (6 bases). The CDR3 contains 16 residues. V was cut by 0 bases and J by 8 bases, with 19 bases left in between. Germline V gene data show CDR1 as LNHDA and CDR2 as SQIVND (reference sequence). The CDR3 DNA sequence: TGTGCCAGTAGTATAGATGGGGACATCATCTCCTACGGCTACACCTTC. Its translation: CASSIDGDIISYGYTF.